This T cell receptor (beta chain) comes out of a study of T cells in Graves' hyperthyroidism and ophthalmopathy. Study-wide results and limits: The model forecast ophthalmopathy, anticipating it by a median roughly 6.3 months before onset. Blood samples included most of the expanded thyroid clonotypes exceeding 0.001.

The CDR3 totals 16 residues. V gave up 1 base and J gave up 4 bases; unmatched junction bases: 8. The germline CDR1 and CDR2 sequences are DFQATT and SNEGSKA (reference sequence). Researchers took RNA transcripts and amplified the TCR beta CDR3 regions from them. Researchers ran a first-round RT-PCR on the TCR CDR3 using the HTBI primer set. Each CDR3 protein gets one entry after TCRdb re-called the multiplex PCR reads with MiXCR. The sample includes 300,000 to 350,000 distinct CDR3 sequences, 11% to 15% of them seen just once. The sample holds many counts of this clonotype. Its antigen is not identified. Diagnoses rested on clinical symptoms, serum thyroxine and TRAb, thyroid ultrasound and orbital computed tomography.

The origin of this receptor is a woman between 25 and 40 years old with Graves' hyperthyroidism. Sequenced sample: blood. The genes are TRBV20-1 and TRBJ2-2, with 8 positions matching TRBD2. The CDR3 DNA reads as TGCAGTGCTAGAGTCGAGCGGGAGATGGTCACCGGGGAGCTGTTTTTT. Translating it yields CSARVEREMVTGELFF.